This T cell receptor (beta chain) was profiled in a study of T cells expressing NK-cell markers. Turning to the study itself: Sequenced donors, eight in total, included seven who were HCMV-seropositive and one who was seronegative.

This CDR3 comprises 15 residues. Study-wide results and caveats: Clarity on HCMV specificity was lacking for the expanded NKG2C+ T cell clones. The same clonotypes also predominated in the CD3+CD56-NKG2C+ fraction of a handful of donors.

For this clonotype: What it binds is not known.

TCRdb re-called the 5' RACE reads and catalogs CDR3 proteins one per entry, DNA excluded. The sample includes about 260,000 distinct CDR3 sequences. The receptor's source is a man younger than 30 in good health. Sequenced material: blood T cells: a sorted CD56 or NKG2C T cell subset, CD4+ or CD8+ T cells, or bulk PBMC T cells (not recorded which). The chain carries TRBV12-3 or TRBV12-4 and TRBJ2-7; TCRdb outputs TRBD2, but without DNA this stays unchecked. The CDR3 sequence is CASSLQLASSYEQYF.